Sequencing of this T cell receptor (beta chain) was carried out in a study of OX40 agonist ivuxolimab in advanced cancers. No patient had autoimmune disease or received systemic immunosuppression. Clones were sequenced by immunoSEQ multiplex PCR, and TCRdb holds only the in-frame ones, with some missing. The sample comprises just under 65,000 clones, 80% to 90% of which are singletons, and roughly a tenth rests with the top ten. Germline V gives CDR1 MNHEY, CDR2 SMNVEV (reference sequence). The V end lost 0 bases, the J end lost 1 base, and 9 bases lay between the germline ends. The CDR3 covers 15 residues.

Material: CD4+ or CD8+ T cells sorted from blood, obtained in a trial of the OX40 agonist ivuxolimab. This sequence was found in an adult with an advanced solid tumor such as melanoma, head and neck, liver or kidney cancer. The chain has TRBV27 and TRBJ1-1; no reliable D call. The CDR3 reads CASSLSWQENTEAFF. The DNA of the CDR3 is TGTGCCAGCAGTTTATCGTGGCAGGAGAACACTGAAGCTTTCTTT.